These 16 T cell receptor beta chains share one sample of origin, sequenced in a study of T cell responses to AZD1222 COVID-19 vaccine. TCRdb's copy holds only in-frame clones and misses some; the assay was immunoSEQ multiplex PCR. The top ten hold more than 0.95% of the sample, which has about 130,000 clones, 80% to 95% seen once. This specimen consisted of peripheral blood, obtained 28 days after the second AZD1222 dose. These TCRs come from an adult who received the AZD1222 COVID-19 vaccine.

This clone was counted between two and nine times. The rearrangement uses TRBV7-3 and TRBJ1-4, with D unresolved. The germline V gene has CDR1 SGHTA and CDR2 FQGTGA. This CDR3 has 15 residues. V lost 2 bases to trimming and J lost 3 bases, with 10 bases between them. This CDR3 reads CASSLFGRPNEKLFF. The CDR3 DNA sequence: TGTGCCAGCAGCTTATTCGGACGTCCTAATGAAAAACTGTTTTTT. Full variable domain (outside the CDR3, taken from reference TRBV7-3 and TRBJ1-4): GAGVSQTPSNKVTEKGKYVELRCDPISGHTALYWYRQSLGQGPEFLIYFQGTGAADDSGLPNDRFFAVRPEGSVSTLKIQRTERGDSAVYLCASSLFGRPNEKLFFGSGTQLSVL.

This clone has just a few counts. The rearrangement joins TRBV27 to TRBJ2-3; D is possibly TRBD2 (6 bases). Trimming took off 7 bases at V and 2 bases at J, with 16 bases between the two ends. The CDR3 extends over 15 amino acids. In germline, CDR1 is MNHEY, CDR2 SMNVEV (reference sequence). CDR3 loop: CASNQKSLATDTQYF. CDR3 nucleotides: TGTGCCAGCAACCAAAAGTCACTAGCCACAGATACGCAGTATTTT.

The chain uses TRBV18 and TRBJ1-6, with 7 nucleotides matching TRBD1. Germline CDR1 reads KGHSH; CDR2 reads LQKENI. Germline trimming cut 3 bases from V and 2 bases from J; bases unmatched to any gene: 4. The CDR3 consists of 16 residues. The CDR3 is CASSPTGPTYNSPLHF. CDR3 in DNA: TGTGCCAGCTCACCGACAGGGCCGACCTATAATTCACCCCTCCACTTT.

The V call is TRBV7-2, the J call TRBJ2-3, with 12 positions matching TRBD2. The CDR3 runs 15 residues. Germline V CDR1 and CDR2: SGHTA, FQGNSA. After removal of 7 bases from V and 4 bases from J, the junction contained 6 bases not matched to a gene. The CDR3, as DNA: TGTGCCAGCACACGGGCTAGCGGGGGGGCAGATACGCAGTATTTT. This encodes CASTRASGGADTQYF. The whole variable domain, filled in from reference TRBV7-2 and TRBJ2-3, reads GAGVSQSPSNKVTEKGKDVELRCDPISGHTALYWYRQSLGQGLEFLIYFQGNSAPDKSGLPSDRFSAERTGGSVSTLTIQRTQQEDSAVYLCASTRASGGADTQYFGPGTRLTVL.

The chain combines TRBV28 with TRBJ1-2; 7 bases are a match to TRBD1. Germline assignment: CDR1 MDHEN and CDR2 SYDVKM. CDR3 length: 14 amino acids. Trimming cost V 5 bases and J 5 bases; bases outside gene matches: 8. CDR3 region: CASSPAQQGYGYTF. In DNA form, the CDR3 reads TGTGCCAGCAGTCCAGCTCAACAGGGGTATGGCTACACCTTC.

CDR3 residues: CASSVAPRDLNEKLFF. The CDR3 DNA is TGTGCCAGCAGTGTTGCCCCTCGGGACCTCAATGAAAAACTGTTTTTT. The V gene is TRBV5-5, the J gene TRBJ1-4; TRBD1 might be the D (5 bases). Germline V gene lookup returns CDR1 SGHKS and CDR2 YYEKEE (reference sequence). The CDR3 loop spans 16 amino acids. V was clipped by 5 bases and J by 5 bases, with 19 bases between them.

This chain connects TRBV20-1 to TRBJ2-1; 12 bases align to TRBD2. The V gene's germline CDR1 is DFQATT and CDR2 SNEGSKA (reference sequence). V was clipped by 3 bases and J by 11 bases; unmatched bases: 8. CDR3 size: 14 residues. The CDR3 spells CSASITSGGTQQFF. The CDR3 DNA reads TGCAGTGCTAGTATAACTAGCGGGGGGACCCAGCAGTTCTTC.

The chain carries TRBV19 and TRBJ1-1; D is unresolved. The germline V gene has CDR1 LNHDA and CDR2 SQIVND (reference sequence). V lost 9 bases to trimming and J lost 3 bases, with 8 bases between them. The CDR3 extends over 11 amino acids. CDR3 amino acids: CASRKDTEAFF. As DNA, the CDR3 is TGTGCCAGCCGGAAGGACACTGAAGCTTTCTTT.

The chain carries TRBV2 and TRBJ2-2; the D call may be TRBD1 or TRBD2 (6 bases each). The CDR3 loop spans 16 amino acids. Germline V gene lookup returns CDR1 SNHLY and CDR2 FYNNEI. V dropped 4 bases and J dropped 3 bases, with 15 bases sitting between them. The CDR3 DNA sequence: TGTGCCAGCAGTGTCTACGGGGGCTTTTACACCGGGGAGCTGTTTTTT. Translation gives CASSVYGGFYTGELFF.

The chain uses TRBV7-3 and TRBJ2-1; 9 bases are a match to TRBD1. Germline V gene sequence: CDR1 SGHTA, CDR2 FQGTGA. This CDR3 contains 16 residues. With V trimmed by 0 bases and J by 3 bases, 3 bases remained unmatched. CDR3 sequence reads: CASSLTPGQGYNEQFF. Written as DNA, the CDR3 is TGTGCCAGCAGCTTAACTCCGGGACAGGGCTACAATGAGCAGTTCTTC.

The rearrangement uses TRBV3-1 (or the pseudogene TRBV3-2) and TRBJ1-6; unclear D gene. CDR3 size: 14 residues. In germline, CDR1 is LGHDT, CDR2 YNNKEL (reference sequence). The V end lost 1 base, the J end lost 13 bases, and 14 bases lay between the germline ends. CDR3 nucleotides: TGTGCCAGCAGCCAAGCCCGAGGACGCCCCCCCCTCCACTTT. Its translation is CASSQARGRPPLHF.

This rearrangement joins TRBV6-5 to TRBJ1-1; 7 bases are shared with TRBD1. Trimming removed 6 bases from V and 1 base from J; junction bases left unmatched: 5. The CDR3 has 14 residues. Germline V gives CDR1 MNHEY, CDR2 SVGAGI. The CDR3 region is CASRYRGGNTEAFF. In DNA, the CDR3 is TGTGCCAGCAGATACAGGGGTGGGAACACTGAAGCTTTCTTT.

The table lists this clone with a count of one. The J gene is TRBJ2-1, the V gene TRBV2, with D possibly TRBD1 on 5 matching bases. This CDR3 region has 14 residues. Germline CDR1 reads SNHLY; CDR2 reads FYNNEI. V was cut by 8 bases and J by 0 bases, with 11 bases left in between. This CDR3 reads CASGAGTSYNEQFF. The CDR3 DNA sequence: TGTGCCAGCGGGGCAGGAACCTCCTACAATGAGCAGTTCTTC.

The chain uses TRBV3-1 (or the pseudogene TRBV3-2) and TRBJ2-2; TRBD2 agrees at 7 bases. The CDR3 sequence is 16 residues long. The junction had 9 bases not matched to a gene; V was cut back by 3 bases and J by 5 bases. Per the germline V gene, CDR1 is LGHDT and CDR2 is YNNKEL (reference sequence). The CDR3 DNA reads as TGTGCCAGCAGCCATAAGACTAGCTTAAGTACCGGGGAGCTGTTTTTT. Protein: CASSHKTSLSTGELFF.

This clone was found once. The chain is built from TRBV4-2 and TRBJ2-1, with 11 bases that match TRBD2. CDR3 size: 17 residues. The J segment lost 7 bases and the V segment lost 0 bases, leaving 8 bases of the junction unmatched. Germline CDR1 reads LGHNA; CDR2 reads YNFKEQ. CDR3 amino acids: CASSQDQVASGGNEQFF. The DNA for the CDR3 is TGTGCCAGCAGCCAAGATCAGGTAGCTAGCGGGGGGAATGAGCAGTTCTTC.

The rearrangement joins TRBV5-1 to TRBJ2-1, with TRBD1 matching over 8 bases. This CDR3 spans 14 amino acids. J lost 8 bases, V lost 7 bases, and 11 bases had no gene match. Germline values: CDR1 SGHRS, CDR2 YFSETQ. The CDR3 DNA is TGCGCCAGCTATCAGACAGGGGTTGGGTATGAGCAGTTCTTC. Translation gives CASYQTGVGYEQFF.